The 24 T cell receptor beta chains below all came from one sample that was sequenced in a study of response to subunit inactivated influenza vaccine. A single record per CDR3 protein comes from TCRdb applying MiXCR to the RT-PCR reads. The sample records 650,000 to 850,000 distinct CDR3 sequences, 11% to 15% being singletons. This specimen consisted of PBMCs from blood, obtained 14 days before vaccination. The receptors were gathered from a man between 45 and 60 years old who received an inactivated influenza vaccine.

The chain combines TRBV7-2 with TRBJ2-3; 9 bases are shared with TRBD1. CDR1 SGHTA and CDR2 FQGNSA come from the germline V gene. V was pared by 5 bases and J by 3 bases, with 3 bases of the junction left unmatched. CDR3 length equals 14 residues. CDR3 bases: TGTGCCAGCAGCCACGGACAGGGGACAGATACGCAGTATTTT. Its protein product is CASSHGQGTDTQYF.

J is TRBJ2-7 and V is TRBV5-5; 7 bases line up with TRBD1. Germline V gene lookup returns CDR1 SGHKS and CDR2 YYEKEE (reference sequence). The CDR3 consists of 15 residues. J gave up 5 bases and V 4 bases, and 12 bases lay outside the gene matches. The DNA of the CDR3 is TGTGCCAGCAGCGCCTCGACAGGGCAGGGGAACGAGCAGTACTTC. It is translated as CASSASTGQGNEQYF.

The CDR3 DNA follows: TGTGCCACCGGACAAGAGGGGTATGAAGCTTTCTTT. It specifies CATGQEGYEAFF. This sequence joins TRBV10-3 and TRBJ1-1, with D perhaps matching TRBD1 (5 bases). V was cut by 10 bases and J by 7 bases, with 16 bases left in between. CDR1 and CDR2 (germline): ENHRY, SYGVKD. This CDR3 is 12 amino acids long.

This clonotype was detected ten times or more. This chain links TRBV12-3 or TRBV12-4 with TRBJ1-1, with D possibly TRBD1 on 5 matching bases. Trimming left V 6 bases short and J 0 bases short, with 14 bases between. This CDR3 comprises 15 residues. The CDR3 spells CASSRQKTMNTEAFF. Written as DNA, the CDR3 is TGTGCCAGCAGCCGACAGAAGACCATGAACACTGAAGCTTTCTTT.

This clonotype was detected only a few times. The CDR3 region is CASSPSSGGGYTQYF. CDR3 DNA sequence: TGTGCCAGCAGTCCTTCTAGCGGGGGTGGGTATACGCAGTATTTT. This rearrangement joins TRBV12-3 or TRBV12-4 to TRBJ2-3; 10 bases match TRBD2. This CDR3 has 15 amino acids. The V segment lost 5 bases and the J segment 7 bases; nucleotides outside the gene matches: 9.

The chain joins TRBV12-3 or TRBV12-4 to TRBJ2-1; the D gene is possibly TRBD2 (6 bases). Trimming stripped 3 bases from V and 3 bases from J, with 12 bases between. This CDR3 has 15 residues. The CDR3 sequence is CASSFGGRYYNEQFF. CDR3 sequence (DNA): TGTGCCAGCAGTTTCGGAGGGAGGTACTACAATGAGCAGTTCTTC.

In its sample, this clonotype was seen a few times. V and J are TRBV28 and TRBJ2-5; TRBD2 agrees at 10 bases. J lost 5 bases, V lost 11 bases, and 11 bases had no gene match. Germline values: CDR1 MDHEN, CDR2 SYDVKM. CDR3 length: 14 amino acids. The CDR3 coding sequence is TGTGCCGTAGCCCGAGCGGGGGGGCGGGAGACCCAGTACTTC. This gives the protein CAVARAGGRETQYF.

V gene TRBV6-2 or TRBV6-3 combines with J gene TRBJ2-2; D not resolved. Trimming stripped 7 bases from V and 0 bases from J, with 27 bases between. Germline CDR1 and CDR2: MNHEY and SVGEGT. The CDR3 has 20 amino acids. The CDR3, as DNA: TGTGCCAGCACCAAAAAGCTACGAACACTACATCCCCCGAACACCGGGGAGCTGTTTTTT. Protein: CASTKKLRTLHPPNTGELFF.

This clonotype was detected a few times. The rearrangement links TRBV4-3 to TRBJ2-3, with D possibly TRBD1 on 6 matching bases. Between the trimmed V and J ends, which lost 1 base and 4 bases, there was a span of 15 bases. Germline CDR1 reads LGHNA; CDR2 reads YSLEER. The CDR3 has 16 residues. The CDR3 is CASSQVSRGIADTQYF. The CDR3 region has the DNA TGCGCCAGCAGCCAAGTCTCCAGGGGAATAGCAGATACGCAGTATTTT.

The chain has TRBV12-3 or TRBV12-4 and TRBJ1-6, with TRBD1 matching over 7 bases. After removal of 3 bases from V and 10 bases from J, the junction contained 6 bases not matched to a gene. This CDR3 is 14 amino acids long. CDR3 sequence reads: CASSLNTGVSPLHF. The DNA of the CDR3 is TGTGCCAGCAGTTTGAATACAGGGGTGTCACCCCTCCACTTT.

This clonotype was counted a few times. The V gene is TRBV6-2 or TRBV6-3, the J gene TRBJ2-1; D could derive from TRBD1 or TRBD2 (6 bases each). Germline lookup yields CDR1 MNHEY and CDR2 SVGEGT. V was shortened by 8 bases and J by 6 bases, with 20 bases between the two germline ends. The CDR3 length is 15 residues. Here the CDR3 DNA reads TGTGCCAGCCTAGGGGGAGGACCACTTAGCAATGAGCAGTTCTTC. The encoded protein is CASLGGGPLSNEQFF.

The rearrangement uses TRBV18 and TRBJ2-7, with TRBD2 matching 9 bases. Germline lookup yields CDR1 KGHSH and CDR2 LQKENI. The CDR3 loop spans 16 amino acids. Germline trimming cut 4 bases from V and 1 base from J; bases unmatched to any gene: 8. The CDR3 loop reads CASSLSGTSTSYEQYF. The CDR3 DNA reads as TGTGCCAGCTCACTCTCCGGGACTAGCACATCCTACGAGCAGTACTTC.

This clonotype was seen ten or more times. This CDR3 is CASSSQATDTQYF. The CDR3 DNA is TGTGCCAGCAGCTCCCAGGCAACAGATACGCAGTATTTT. The chain couples TRBV7-2 to TRBJ2-3; D not resolved. This CDR3 is built from 13 residues. Between the trimmed V and J ends, which lost 4 bases and 3 bases, there was a span of 8 bases. CDR1 SGHTA and CDR2 FQGNSA come from the germline V gene. Full variable domain (remainder filled in from reference TRBV7-2 and TRBJ2-3): GAGVSQSPSNKVTEKGKDVELRCDPISGHTALYWYRQSLGQGLEFLIYFQGNSAPDKSGLPSDRFSAERTGGSVSTLTIQRTQQEDSAVYLCASSSQATDTQYFGPGTRLTVL.

This clonotype has just a few counts. This chain joins TRBV12-3 or TRBV12-4 and TRBJ2-2, with no clear D. Trimming left V 6 bases short and J 1 base short, with 12 bases between. The CDR3 has 15 amino acids. The DNA of the CDR3 is TGTGCCAGCAGAAGGATGATCTGGAACACCGGGGAGCTGTTTTTT. This sequence encodes CASRRMIWNTGELFF.

This clonotype was found a few times. The chain joins TRBV5-1 to TRBJ2-2, with 8 bases aligning to TRBD1. J gave up 4 bases and V 3 bases, and 5 bases lay outside the gene matches. Per germline, CDR1 SGHRS and CDR2 YFSETQ. CDR3 size: 15 residues. This chain's CDR3 is CASSWGTGITGELFF. CDR3 sequence (DNA): TGCGCCAGCAGCTGGGGGACAGGCATCACCGGGGAGCTGTTTTTT.

This clonotype occurred a few times. The V call is TRBV25-1, the J call TRBJ2-4; TRBD1 is a possible D gene (6 bases). Germline V gives CDR1 MGHDK, CDR2 SYGVNS. Between the trimmed V and J ends, which lost 9 bases and 2 bases, there was a span of 11 bases. The CDR3 loop spans 13 amino acids. The CDR3 DNA reads as TGTGCCAGAGCACAGGGAACCAAAAACATTCAGTACTTC. This translates into CARAQGTKNIQYF.

The chain employs TRBV7-2 and TRBJ2-7, with 7 bases identical to TRBD2. The CDR3 is 15 amino acids. Unmatched junction bases numbered 5, after V lost 1 base and J lost 2 bases. Germline CDR1 SGHTA, CDR2 FQGNSA. The CDR3 loop reads CASSLEGGSAYEQYF. The CDR3 bases are TGTGCCAGCAGCTTAGAGGGCGGGAGCGCCTACGAGCAGTACTTC. The whole variable domain, remainder taken from reference TRBV7-2 and TRBJ2-7, is GAGVSQSPSNKVTEKGKDVELRCDPISGHTALYWYRQSLGQGLEFLIYFQGNSAPDKSGLPSDRFSAERTGGSVSTLTIQRTQQEDSAVYLCASSLEGGSAYEQYFGPGTRLTVT.

This clonotype was detected many times. This chain uses TRBV14 with TRBJ1-2, with D perhaps matching TRBD1 (5 bases). V lost 0 bases and J 8 bases, leaving 25 bases between the germline ends. Germline loops: CDR1 SGHDN, CDR2 FVKESK. This CDR3 comprises 18 residues. CDR3 loop: CASSQESGTGKFWGGYTF. The DNA for the CDR3 is TGTGCCAGCAGCCAAGAATCCGGGACTGGGAAATTTTGGGGCGGCTACACCTTC.

The chain combines TRBV3-1 with TRBJ2-4, with TRBD1 matching 8 bases. This CDR3 comprises 22 residues. Germline-derived CDR1 and CDR2 are LGHDT and YNNKEL (reference sequence). Trimming took 1 base from V and 0 from J; bases not matched to a gene: 20. The CDR3 DNA follows: TGTGCCAGCAGCCAAGGGGGAATGAGGGGCAGGGGGCGCGATAAAGCCAAAAACATTCAGTACTTC. Its translation: CASSQGGMRGRGRDKAKNIQYF.

There are a few counts of this clonotype. The V call is TRBV5-1, the J call TRBJ2-7, with 11 bases lining up with TRBD1. Germline assignment: CDR1 SGHRS and CDR2 YFSETQ. The CDR3 has 14 amino acids. The ends lost 6 bases at V and 4 bases at J; junction bases unmatched: 6. CDR3 sequence (DNA): TGCGCCAGCACCCCGGGACAGGGGGTGTACGAGCAGTACTTC. Its protein product is CASTPGQGVYEQYF.

This clonotype was seen only a few times. J is TRBJ1-1 and V is TRBV6-1; D is possibly TRBD1 (5 bases). CDR3 size: 13 residues. V dropped 7 bases and J dropped 6 bases, with 15 bases sitting between them. Germline CDR1 is MNHNS and CDR2 is SASEGT. The CDR3 spells CASTPLGGSEAFF. For the CDR3, the DNA is TGTGCCAGCACTCCGTTGGGGGGTTCTGAAGCTTTCTTT.

The chain uses TRBV20-1 and TRBJ1-1; D gene uncertain. The germline gives CDR1 DFQATT, CDR2 SNEGSKA (reference sequence). The CDR3 is 16 residues long. V lost 0 bases and J lost 5, with 19 bases in between. The CDR3 DNA reads TGCAGTGCTAGAGATATGCAGGCTGAGCGTAGGACTGAAGCTTTCTTT. Amino acid sequence: CSARDMQAERRTEAFF.

The CDR3 is CASSVQGTFTDTQYF. CDR3 in DNA: TGTGCCAGCAGCGTACAGGGTACTTTTACAGATACGCAGTATTTT. The chain links TRBV5-5 to TRBJ2-3; weak D call: TRBD1 (6 bases). This CDR3 region has 15 residues. Germline lookup yields CDR1 SGHKS and CDR2 YYEKEE (reference sequence). Trimming removed 4 bases at V and 3 bases at J, with 15 bases between.

The V and J genes are TRBV10-3 and TRBJ2-7, with 9 nucleotides matching TRBD1. The germline CDR1 and CDR2 sequences are ENHRY and SYGVKD. This CDR3 is 14 amino acids long. The V and J ends lost 6 bases and 0 bases, in that order; junction bases with no gene match: 3. The CDR3 bases are TGTGCCATCAGGGGGACAGGGCACTCCTACGAGCAGTACTTC. Translated, it gives CAIRGTGHSYEQYF.